Below, 19 T cell receptor beta chains from the same sample are listed, as sequenced in a study of control samples from healthy donors and cancer patients. The assay was immunoSEQ multiplex PCR, and TCRdb's table has in-frame clones only and misses some. The repertoire holds roughly 120,000 clones, with roughly 90% as singletons. Sequenced input: blood. The receptors stem from a woman aged 18-30 years in good health.

The rearrangement joins TRBV7-2 to TRBJ1-5, with 10 bases matching TRBD1. V was pared by 4 bases and J by 6 bases, with 3 bases of the junction left unmatched. CDR1 and CDR2 (germline): SGHTA, FQGNSA. There are 14 residues in the CDR3. DNA of the CDR3: TGTGCCAGCAGCTCGCGGACAGGGGGTCAGCCCCAGCATTTT. Encoded protein: CASSSRTGGQPQHF.

The chain uses TRBV9 and TRBJ1-1; TRBD1 agrees at 10 bases. V shed 3 bases, J shed 5 bases, and the junction held 7 bases outside the gene matches. The V gene's germline CDR1 is SGDLS and CDR2 YYNGEE. The CDR3 is 15 amino acids. The CDR3 reads CASSARQGAPTEAFF. The CDR3 DNA reads TGTGCCAGCAGCGCCCGACAGGGGGCGCCGACTGAAGCTTTCTTT.

V is TRBV28 and J is TRBJ2-2, with D uncertain. This CDR3 contains 14 residues. V was trimmed by 7 bases and J by 7 bases, leaving 16 bases between them. Germline CDR1 reads MDHEN; CDR2 reads SYDVKM. The CDR3 protein is CASNGGSTGGELFF. CDR3 DNA sequence: TGTGCCAGCAATGGTGGAAGCACGGGCGGGGAGCTGTTTTTT. Full variable domain (missing parts from reference TRBV28 and TRBJ2-2): DVKVTQSSRYLVKRTGEKVFLECVQDMDHENMFWYRQDPGLGLRLIYFSYDVKMKEKGDIPEGYSVSREKKERFSLILESASTNQTSMYLCASNGGSTGGELFFGEGSRLTVL.

The chain has TRBV4-3 and TRBJ2-6; D unclear. Per germline, CDR1 LGHNA and CDR2 YSLEER. Trimming left V 4 bases short and J 6 bases short, with 19 bases between. This CDR3 comprises 17 residues. The CDR3 sequence is CASSPVRYGSVANVLTF. The CDR3 region has the DNA TGCGCCAGCAGCCCCGTAAGATATGGGTCCGTGGCCAACGTCCTGACTTTC.

This rearrangement joins TRBV6-1 to TRBJ1-1; the D gene is possibly TRBD1 (5 bases). Germline CDR1 reads MNHNS; CDR2 reads SASEGT. V dropped 3 bases and J dropped 0 bases, with 11 bases sitting between them. This CDR3 comprises 15 residues. In nucleotides, the CDR3 is TGTGCCAGCAGTGACCGGGGCCGGGTGAACACTGAAGCTTTCTTT. It specifies CASSDRGRVNTEAFF.

The genes are TRBV6-2 or TRBV6-3 and TRBJ2-3, with 8 nucleotides matching TRBD1. This CDR3 spans 16 amino acids. V was clipped by 2 bases and J by 9 bases; unmatched bases: 13. Germline CDR1 reads MNHEY; CDR2 reads SVGEGT. In DNA form, the CDR3 reads TGTGCCAGCAGTTACGCCTGGACAGGGAGCCCCCCCACGCAGTATTTT. Encoded protein: CASSYAWTGSPPTQYF.

The CDR3 loop is CAISDVSGRRTGELFF. CDR3 coding DNA: TGTGCCATCAGTGACGTTAGCGGGAGAAGGACCGGGGAGCTGTTTTTT. V gene TRBV10-3 combines with J gene TRBJ2-2; 9 bases line up with TRBD2. CDR3 length: 16 amino acids. Germline V gene data show CDR1 as ENHRY and CDR2 as SYGVKD. Trimming took 3 bases from V and 5 from J; bases not matched to a gene: 7.

The genes are TRBV5-5 and TRBJ2-7, with TRBD1 matching over 10 bases. Germline lookup yields CDR1 SGHKS and CDR2 YYEKEE (reference sequence). Trimming took 4 bases from V and 3 from J; bases not matched to a gene: 10. The CDR3 length is 16 residues. This chain's CDR3 is CASSVGQGTGGYEQYF. As DNA, the CDR3 is TGTGCCAGCAGCGTGGGACAGGGGACGGGGGGCTACGAGCAGTACTTC.

This chain links TRBV6-5 with TRBJ1-6; the match to TRBD1 covers 8 bases. Germline assignment: CDR1 MNHEY and CDR2 SVGAGI. The CDR3 covers 14 residues. The trim removed 5 bases at V and 9 bases at J, leaving 6 bases unmatched. The CDR3 sequence is CASSPRTGSSPLHF. The CDR3 nucleotides read TGTGCCAGCAGTCCAAGGACAGGGAGTTCACCCCTCCACTTT.

The chain links TRBV23-1 to TRBJ1-4, with no clear D. TRBV23-1 is treated as an ORF (open reading frame) with a function not yet certain. Trimming took 6 bases from V and 5 from J, leaving 16 bases between them. The CDR3 is 15 residues long. In DNA form, the CDR3 reads TGCGCCAGCAGGTGCAGTTGTAACGGAAATGAAAAACTGTTTTTT. This encodes CASRCSCNGNEKLFF.

The chain couples TRBV24-1 to TRBJ1-2; tentatively, D is TRBD1 (5 bases). With 3 bases removed from V and 8 bases from J, the gap between germline ends came to 15 bases. The CDR3 is 14 amino acids. Looked up from germline, CDR1 is KGHDR and CDR2 is SFDVKD. The CDR3 sequence: CATSDAGTPGGYTF. CDR3 nucleotides: TGTGCCACCAGTGATGCCGGGACTCCGGGGGGCTACACCTTC.

This clone showed up just once. V and J are TRBV4-3 and TRBJ2-1; the D is unclear. Germline CDR1 reads LGHNA; CDR2 reads YSLEER. The CDR3 consists of 14 residues. Trimming stripped 0 bases from V and 6 bases from J, with 9 bases between. The CDR3, as DNA: TGCGCCAGCAGCCAAGAATTGGGAAGCAATGAGCAGTTCTTC. This translates into CASSQELGSNEQFF.

This clone was observed many times. The chain uses TRBV28 and TRBJ2-5; 10 nucleotides align to TRBD2. CDR3 length: 16 amino acids. Germline V lookup: CDR1 MDHEN, CDR2 SYDVKM. After removal of 7 bases from V and 0 bases from J, the junction contained 8 bases not matched to a gene. This CDR3 is CASTLGSGGYQETQYF. The CDR3 bases are TGTGCCAGCACCCTGGGTAGCGGGGGGTACCAAGAGACCCAGTACTTC.

The chain links TRBV9 to TRBJ2-5, with TRBD1 identical over 7 bases. V dropped 3 bases and J dropped 1; count of bases not matched to a gene: 6. This CDR3 spans 15 amino acids. CDR1 SGDLS and CDR2 YYNGEE come from the germline V gene. CDR3 loop: CASSERQGAQETQYF. As DNA, the CDR3 is TGTGCCAGCAGCGAGAGACAGGGCGCCCAAGAGACCCAGTACTTC.

The genes are TRBV7-6 and TRBJ2-5; D assignment may be TRBD1 or TRBD2 (5 bases each). CDR3 length: 15 residues. Germline CDR1 SGHVS, CDR2 FNYEAQ. V was pared by 1 base and J by 7 bases, with 16 bases between. The CDR3 coding sequence is TGTGCCAGCAGCTTAGATTGGGGGAGCGCGGGGACCCAGTACTTC. Its protein product is CASSLDWGSAGTQYF.

As regards this clone: Other DNA sequences within the sample encode an identical CDR3. The CDR3 loop is CASSLSTGEETQYF. The CDR3, as DNA: TGTGCCAGCAGCTTAAGCACAGGGGAAGAGACCCAGTACTTC. V gene TRBV7-9 combines with J gene TRBJ2-5, with 7 bases matching TRBD1. From germline, CDR1 is SEHNR and CDR2 FQNEAQ (reference sequence). Trimming cost V 2 bases and J 3 bases; bases outside gene matches: 3. This CDR3 comprises 14 residues.

The chain has TRBV19 and TRBJ1-1; no reliable D call. Germline V CDR1 and CDR2: LNHDA, SQIVND (reference sequence). The CDR3 extends over 13 amino acids. V was shortened by 3 bases and J by 0 bases, with 5 bases between the two germline ends. CDR3 loop: CASSIRMNTEAFF. The CDR3, as DNA: TGTGCCAGTAGTATTCGAATGAACACTGAAGCTTTCTTT. Drawing the rest from reference TRBV19 and TRBJ1-1, the complete variable domain is DGGITQSPKYLFRKEGQNVTLSCEQNLNHDAMYWYRQDPGQGLRLIYYSQIVNDFQKGDIAEGYSVSREKKESFPLTVTSAQKNPTAFYLCASSIRMNTEAFFGQGTRLTVV.

The CDR3, as DNA: TGTGCCAGCAGGACTAGCGGGCGTAATGAGCAGTTCTTC. This encodes CASRTSGRNEQFF. The chain employs TRBV5-5 and TRBJ2-1; 10 bases are a match to TRBD2. Germline CDR1 SGHKS, CDR2 YYEKEE (reference sequence). Trimming at V came to 5 bases and at J to 7 bases, leaving 3 bases not matched to a gene. The CDR3 is made up of 13 amino acids.

CDR3 sequence (DNA): TGTGCCAGCAGCTTACGCAAGGTTTCGAACACCGGGGAGCTGTTTTTT. Its translation: CASSLRKVSNTGELFF. This chain connects TRBV7-9 to TRBJ2-2; D remains unclear. CDR1 is SEHNR and CDR2 is FQNEAQ in the germline V gene (reference sequence). V lost 2 bases and J 0 bases, leaving 10 bases between the germline ends. The CDR3 has 16 residues.